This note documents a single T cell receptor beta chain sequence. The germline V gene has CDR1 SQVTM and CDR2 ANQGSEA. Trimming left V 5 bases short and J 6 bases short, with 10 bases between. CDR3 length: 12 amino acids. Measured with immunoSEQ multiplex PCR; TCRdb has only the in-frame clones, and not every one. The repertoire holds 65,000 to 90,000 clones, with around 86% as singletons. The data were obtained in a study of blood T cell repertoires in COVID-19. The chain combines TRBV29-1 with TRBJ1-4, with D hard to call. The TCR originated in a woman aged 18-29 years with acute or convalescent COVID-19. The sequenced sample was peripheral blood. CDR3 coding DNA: TGCAGCGTTCGCCGGGTAGATGAAAAACTGTTTTTT. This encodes CSVRRVDEKLFF.